The 16 T cell receptor beta chains reported below all come from one sample, sequenced in a study of CD8 T cells in ankylosing spondylitis. TCRdb ran MiXCR on the 5' RACE reads and lists one entry per CDR3 protein. Counted here are 150,000 to 200,000 distinct CDR3 sequences, 9.5% to 15% occurring once; the ten biggest clones make up 15% to 20%. The source material was blood, either unsorted or a sorted T cell fraction (not recorded which). The receptors originated from a male donor with ankylosing spondylitis or in good health (not recorded which).

V gene TRBV29-1 combines with J gene TRBJ2-1; 11 bases are a match to TRBD1. Losses at the gene ends were 2 bases for V and 5 bases for J; bases not matched to a gene: 8. Germline V gives CDR1 SQVTM, CDR2 ANQGSEA. The CDR3 spans 16 residues. CDR3 loop: CSVEWVGTGGNNEQFF. DNA of the CDR3: TGCAGCGTTGAATGGGTCGGGACAGGGGGTAACAATGAGCAGTTCTTC.

This clonotype was recorded a few times. The V call is TRBV4-2, the J call TRBJ2-1, with TRBD2 matching 10 bases. Trimming removed 0 bases from V and 7 bases from J; junction bases left unmatched: 6. The germline V gene encodes CDR1 LGHNA and CDR2 YNFKEQ. The CDR3 contains 16 residues. The DNA of the CDR3 is TGTGCCAGCAGCCAAGATCCGCCTAGCGGGAGTAATGAGCAGTTCTTC. Translated, it gives CASSQDPPSGSNEQFF.

This clonotype showed up just a few times. The J gene is TRBJ2-5, the V gene TRBV18, with 7 bases lining up with TRBD1. The CDR3 is made up of 17 amino acids. Germline CDR1 reads KGHSH; CDR2 reads LQKENI. V shed 0 bases and J 3 bases; nucleotides not matched to a gene: 10. The CDR3 DNA reads as TGTGCCAGCTCACCACCTCCTGGACAGGAGCTAGAAGAGACCCAGTACTTC. Its translation is CASSPPPGQELEETQYF.

This clonotype was seen many times. The rearrangement links TRBV5-1 to TRBJ1-1; D not resolved. The CDR3 contains 14 residues. The V gene lost 0 bases and the J gene lost 1 base, with 7 bases spanning the gap. Germline V gene data show CDR1 as SGHRS and CDR2 as YFSETQ. This chain's CDR3 is CASSLGDSNTEAFF. In DNA form, the CDR3 reads TGCGCCAGCAGCTTGGGAGATTCGAACACTGAAGCTTTCTTT. The complete variable domain, with remaining parts taken from reference TRBV5-1 and TRBJ1-1, reads KAGVTQTPRYLIKTRGQQVTLSCSPISGHRSVSWYQQTPGQGLQFLFEYFSETQRNKGNFPGRFSGRQFSNSRSEMNVSTLELGDSALYLCASSLGDSNTEAFFGQGTRLTVV.

The table lists this clonotype with a count of one. This clone may be a read error of a much larger clone one base away. This rearrangement joins TRBV4-2 to TRBJ2-7; the D gene could be TRBD1 or TRBD2 (5 bases each). CDR3 size: 15 residues. Germline assignment: CDR1 LGHNA and CDR2 YNFKEQ. The CDR3 sequence: CATSQDYGDLREQYF. CDR3 DNA: TGTGCCACCAGCCAAGATTACGGGGACCTTCGGGAGCAGTACTTC.

The rearrangement links TRBV6-1 to TRBJ2-5; possibly TRBD1 or TRBD2 for D (6 bases each). The V gene's germline CDR1 is MNHNS and CDR2 SASEGT. This CDR3 spans 16 amino acids. Trimming shortened V by 6 bases and J by 1 base, and 18 bases separated the two germline ends. The CDR3 spells CASSSVIQGGQETQYF. DNA of the CDR3: TGTGCCAGCAGCAGTGTGATACAGGGAGGCCAAGAGACCCAGTACTTC.

The rearrangement links TRBV7-7 to TRBJ2-1; 8 nucleotides match TRBD1. This CDR3 comprises 12 residues. The germline CDR1 and CDR2 sequences are SSHAT and FNYEAQ (reference sequence). The V gene end was trimmed by 5 bases and the J gene end by 9 bases; junction bases not matched to a gene: 3. The DNA of the CDR3 is TGTGCCAGCAGCCCCGGGACAGGTGAGCAGTTCTTC. Translating gives CASSPGTGEQFF.

This clonotype showed up just a few times. CDR3 coding DNA: TGCGCCAGCAGCCAAGATGTAGGACAGGGTTTGTACAATGAGCAGTTCTTC. The encoded protein is CASSQDVGQGLYNEQFF. The genes are TRBV4-1 and TRBJ2-1; TRBD1 matches 8 bases. The CDR3 length is 17 residues. Germline lookup yields CDR1 MGHRA and CDR2 YSYEKL. The J segment lost 4 bases and the V segment lost 0 bases, leaving 8 bases of the junction unmatched.

The chain recombines TRBV25-1 with TRBJ2-3, with 7 bases lining up with TRBD1. Trimming cost V 6 bases and J 4 bases; bases outside gene matches: 25. Germline V lookup: CDR1 MGHDK, CDR2 SYGVNS. The CDR3 contains 20 residues. In DNA form, the CDR3 reads TGTGCCAGCAGCGGGATAACAGGGGTCGGGAAGGGTATTGGCGCAGATACGCAGTATTTT. The encoded protein is CASSGITGVGKGIGADTQYF.

CDR3: CASGLGQGFNTEAFF. Written as DNA, the CDR3 is TGTGCTAGTGGTTTGGGGCAGGGCTTTAACACTGAAGCTTTCTTT. V usage is TRBV12-5 and J usage is TRBJ1-1, with D maybe TRBD1 (5 bases). The CDR3 spans 15 residues. Deletions cut 1 base from V and 2 bases from J, with 11 bases between. From germline, CDR1 is LGHNT and CDR2 FRNRAP.

On this clonotype itself: A much larger clone is a single base away; this may be a read error. The J gene is TRBJ2-7, the V gene TRBV5-1, with 7 positions matching TRBD1. Germline lookup yields CDR1 SGHRS and CDR2 YFSETQ. V lost 5 bases to trimming and J lost 4 bases; unmatched junction nucleotides: 9. The CDR3 runs to 14 residues. The CDR3 is CASRGPDREYEQYF. Here the CDR3 DNA reads TGCGCCAGCAGAGGACCTGACAGGGAGTACGAGCAGTACTTC.

This chain links TRBV29-1 with TRBJ2-7; D is uncertain. The CDR3 has 13 amino acids. Germline loops: CDR1 SQVTM, CDR2 ANQGSEA. The V gene lost 5 bases and the J gene lost 2 bases, with 13 bases spanning the gap. The CDR3 protein is CSVKIPGAYEQYF. CDR3 in DNA: TGCAGCGTTAAGATACCAGGAGCCTACGAGCAGTACTTC.

A few counts support this clonotype. The genes are TRBV29-1 and TRBJ2-5; tentatively, D is TRBD1 or TRBD2 (5 bases each). This CDR3 spans 14 amino acids. Per the germline V gene, CDR1 is SQVTM and CDR2 is ANQGSEA. Trimming removed 1 base from V and 4 bases from J, with 13 bases in between. In DNA, the CDR3 is TGCAGCGTTGAAGCCGTAGGGGCGGGAGAGACCCAGTACTTC. This encodes CSVEAVGAGETQYF.

This clonotype was seen a handful of times. The chain couples TRBV3-1 to TRBJ2-5; D tentatively fits TRBD1 or TRBD2 (5 bases each). Germline assignment: CDR1 LGHDT and CDR2 YNNKEL (reference sequence). V was clipped by 2 bases and J by 7 bases, with 17 bases between them. This CDR3 has 15 amino acids. This CDR3 reads CASSQWDQVKGTQYF. As DNA, the CDR3 is TGTGCCAGCAGCCAATGGGACCAGGTCAAGGGGACCCAGTACTTC.

The CDR3 sequence: CASSEGHPSSYEQYF. CDR3 DNA: TGTGCCAGCAGTGAAGGGCACCCGAGCTCCTACGAGCAGTACTTC. The chain recombines TRBV2 with TRBJ2-7; D not certain. Germline V gene sequence: CDR1 SNHLY, CDR2 FYNNEI. This CDR3 comprises 15 residues. The V end lost 1 base, the J end lost 0 bases, and 10 bases lay between the germline ends. Drawing the rest from reference TRBV2 and TRBJ2-7, the complete variable domain is EPEVTQTPSHQVTQMGQEVILRCVPISNHLYFYWYRQILGQKVEFLVSFYNNEISEKSEIFDDQFSVERPDGSNFTLKIRSTKLEDSAMYFCASSEGHPSSYEQYFGPGTRLTVT.

The chain recombines TRBV7-9 with TRBJ2-1; TRBD1 aligns across 8 bases. Germline assignment: CDR1 SEHNR and CDR2 FQNEAQ (reference sequence). The trim removed 4 bases at V and 9 bases at J, leaving 8 bases unmatched. The CDR3 runs to 14 residues. In DNA form, the CDR3 reads TGTGCCAGCAGCTCCACCGGACAGGGTATTGAGCAGTTCTTC. Amino acid sequence: CASSSTGQGIEQFF.